This T cell receptor (beta chain) was identified during a study of shared clonotypes between healthy human individuals. Findings of the study overall: Non-shared clonotypes were found to have lower generation probabilities than the clonotypes that were shared by all four of the sorted-subset donors. Depth was large, yet rarefaction showed that sorted-subset sequencing was incomplete.

The CDR3 loop spans 15 amino acids. Trimming removed 7 bases from V and 0 bases from J; junction bases left unmatched: 9. Germline CDR1 and CDR2: SNHLY and FYNNEI. Tens of thousands of T cell genomes (approximately 180 ng DNA) went into each sorted-subset replicate. Generated by immunoSEQ multiplex PCR, the TCRdb table keeps only in-frame clones and is missing some. This repertoire shows about 2 million clones, 85% to 95% found once; its top ten account for around 0.13%. Splitting the CD4+ cells yielded a CD45RA+ naive subset and a CD45RA-negative memory subset. This clone was counted once. The target antigen is unknown.

The J gene is TRBJ2-7, the V gene TRBV2; 7 bases are a match to TRBD2. The receptor's source is a man between 18 and 35 years old in good health. The sample taken for sequencing was naive CD4+ T cells sorted from blood. Described subset: CD45RA+ positively selected. CDR3 protein: CASTRAIAGSYEQYF. The CDR3 DNA sequence: TGTGCCAGCACTCGCGCGATAGCGGGCTCCTACGAGCAGTACTTC. Using reference TRBV2 and TRBJ2-7 for the parts outside the CDR3, the full variable domain is EPEVTQTPSHQVTQMGQEVILRCVPISNHLYFYWYRQILGQKVEFLVSFYNNEISEKSEIFDDQFSVERPDGSNFTLKIRSTKLEDSAMYFCASTRAIAGSYEQYFGPGTRLTVT.